These 3 T cell receptor beta chains originate from one sample sequenced in a study of T cells in Graves' hyperthyroidism and ophthalmopathy. RNA transcripts gave rise to amplified TCR beta CDR3 regions. The HTBI set primed first-round TCR CDR3 RT-PCR. TCRdb re-analysed the multiplex PCR reads in MiXCR, keeping a single row per CDR3 protein. The sample holds a few hundred thousand distinct CDR3 sequences, 15% to 18% seen once. The sequenced material came from blood. These receptors were collected from a woman aged 18-29 years with Graves' hyperthyroidism that later progressed to Graves' ophthalmopathy.

CDR3 region: CASSLSGVDYEQYF. The CDR3 DNA follows: TGTGCCAGCAGCCTCAGCGGTGTGGACTACGAGCAGTACTTC. V usage is TRBV7-8 and J usage is TRBJ2-7, with D perhaps TRBD2 (5 bases). Germline-derived CDR1 and CDR2 are SGHVS and FQNEAQ. The CDR3 is 14 residues long. V was cut by 5 bases and J by 3 bases, with 14 bases left in between.

The V call is TRBV6-2 or TRBV6-3, the J call TRBJ2-1; weak D call: TRBD1 (5 bases). The CDR3 totals 13 residues. Between the trimmed V and J ends, which lost 4 bases and 9 bases, there was a span of 13 bases. From germline, CDR1 is MNHEY and CDR2 SVGEGT. The CDR3 reads CASSLFDRGEQFF. CDR3 coding DNA: TGTGCCAGCAGTTTATTCGATAGGGGTGAGCAGTTCTTC.

There are a few counts of this clonotype. The chain recombines TRBV11-2 with TRBJ2-5; D possibly corresponds to TRBD2 (6 bases). The CDR3 totals 15 residues. Looked up from germline, CDR1 is SGHAT and CDR2 is FQNNGV. V lost 5 bases and J lost 7, with 20 bases in between. The CDR3 nucleotides read TGTGCCAGCAGCCCGACCCCGGGAGTTGCGGGGACCCAGTACTTC. Its translation: CASSPTPGVAGTQYF.